This TCR beta chain is from a study of ipilimumab plus nivolumab after autologous stem cell transplantation. TCRdb's copy holds only in-frame clones and misses some; the assay was immunoSEQ multiplex PCR. This table has some 87,000 clones, 83% appearing once. The V end lost 4 bases, the J end lost 4 bases, and 13 bases lay between the germline ends. Germline assignment: CDR1 KGHSY and CDR2 FQNENV. The CDR3 runs to 14 residues. This chain joins TRBV16 and TRBJ1-1; D perhaps matches TRBD1 (6 bases). The TCR was taken from a male donor with diffuse large B-cell lymphoma. This specimen was PBMCs, taken in a trial of ipilimumab plus nivolumab as post-transplant consolidation. In DNA, the CDR3 is TGTGCCAGCAGCCCGACAGGATGGGGCACTGAAGCTTTCTTT. Its protein is CASSPTGWGTEAFF. Full variable domain (rest looked up from reference TRBV16 and TRBJ1-1): GEEVAQTPKHLVRGEGQKAKLYCAPIKGHSYVFWYQQVLKNEFKFLISFQNENVFDETGMPKERFSAKCLPNSPCSLEIQATKLEDSAVYFCASSPTGWGTEAFFGQGTRLTVV.